A selection of T cell receptor beta chains follows, all from one sample in a study of T cells after yellow fever vaccination. MiXCR was run by TCRdb on the 5' RACE reads, yielding one entry per CDR3 protein. Of a few hundred thousand distinct CDR3 sequences detected, roughly a sixth appear once; the ten largest clones hold around 17%. The specimen comprised PBMCs, sampled before the yellow fever booster vaccination. The receptor source for this set is a man aged 18 to 29 who received the YFV17D yellow fever vaccine. CDR3s include the opening cysteine and the closing phenylalanine or tryptophan. Each record gives: J gene, clone size, V gene, D gene, CDR3 protein, CDR3 DNA. A D gene is named only where the DNA matches it firmly. Expanded clones get a size class; other rows say once, few or many, or leave the size out.

TRBJ2-2 | NA | TRBV4-2 | TRBD2 | CASSQVLAGGLGTGELFF | TGTGCCAGCAGCCAAGTTCTAGCGGGGGGGCTTGGGACCGGGGAGCTGTTTTTT
TRBJ1-3 | NA | TRBV25-1 | NA | CASSEFGGRVAGNTIYF | TGTGCCAGCAGTGAATTTGGGGGCAGGGTGGCTGGAAACACCATATATTTT
TRBJ2-5 | NA | TRBV7-2 | NA | CASSLGGASETQYF | TGTGCCAGCAGCTTGGGGGGGGCGAGCGAGACCCAGTACTTC
TRBJ1-5 | few | TRBV18 | NA | CASSPPGYNQPQHF | TGTGCCAGCTCACCACCAGGTTACAATCAGCCCCAGCATTTT
TRBJ1-6 | NA | TRBV15 | NA | CATSRDRQESSPLHF | TGTGCCACCAGCAGAGATCGCCAGGAGAGTTCACCCCTCCACTTT
TRBJ2-3 | few | TRBV7-2 | NA | CASSLAVPSDTQYF | TGTGCCAGCAGCTTAGCGGTGCCCTCCGATACGCAGTATTTT
TRBJ2-1 | NA | TRBV4-2 | NA | CASSQDSGNLYEQFF | TGTGCCAGCAGCCAAGATTCAGGGAATTTGTATGAGCAGTTCTTC
TRBJ2-3 | NA | TRBV4-3 | TRBD1 | CASSQDQGATDTQYF | TGCGCCAGCAGCCAAGATCAGGGGGCCACAGATACGCAGTATTTT
TRBJ1-2 | NA | TRBV3-1 | NA | CASSQDSRSGRGGYTF | TGTGCCAGCAGCCAAGATAGTCGGAGCGGTAGGGGAGGCTACACCTTC
TRBJ2-1 | NA | TRBV6-2/TRBV6-3 | NA | CASSPIDRLIYNEQFF | TGTGCCAGCAGTCCTATTGACAGGTTGATCTACAATGAGCAGTTCTTC
TRBJ2-3 | many | TRBV12-3/TRBV12-4 | NA | CASSFAADTQYF | TGTGCCAGCAGCTTCGCAGCGGATACGCAGTATTTT